The rows below give T cell receptor beta chains drawn from one sample of a study of beta chain features in type 1 diabetes. The protocol was immunoSEQ multiplex PCR, while the TCRdb copy is restricted to in-frame clones and leaves out a portion. The table shows 150,000 to 200,000 clones, with roughly 60% occurring only once. What was sequenced was naive CD4+ T cells from blood. All receptors derive from a man in his thirties or forties with type 1 diabetes. Both conserved end residues are part of each CDR3. Each record gives: J gene, V gene, CDR3 protein.

j_gene: TRBJ1-3; v_gene: TRBV29-1; CDR3aa: CSVQTAADTIYF
j_gene: TRBJ1-2; v_gene: TRBV7-9; CDR3aa: CASSSGQGNYGYTF
j_gene: TRBJ2-7; v_gene: TRBV29-1; CDR3aa: CSVEASGGDEQYF
j_gene: TRBJ2-7; v_gene: TRBV28; CDR3aa: CASSPLNYEQYF
j_gene: TRBJ2-7; v_gene: TRBV29-1; CDR3aa: CSGLGTGGLEQYF
j_gene: TRBJ2-1; v_gene: TRBV9; CDR3aa: CASSVASGGYNEQFF
j_gene: TRBJ2-7; v_gene: TRBV29-1; CDR3aa: CSVEAAYEQYF
j_gene: TRBJ1-2; v_gene: TRBV7-9; CDR3aa: CASSLYLPAGMGGYTF
j_gene: TRBJ2-7; v_gene: TRBV9; CDR3aa: CASSPAGVLYEQYF
j_gene: TRBJ1-1; v_gene: TRBV29-1; CDR3aa: CSGGRAWTEAFF
j_gene: TRBJ1-2; v_gene: TRBV29-1; CDR3aa: CSVEDSSGTRGYTF
j_gene: TRBJ1-1; v_gene: TRBV10-3; CDR3aa: CAISPTGDEAFF
j_gene: TRBJ2-1; v_gene: TRBV30; CDR3aa: CAWIGDRAYNEQFF
j_gene: TRBJ2-7; v_gene: TRBV4-1; CDR3aa: CASSQEVGLAGTWLYEQYF
j_gene: TRBJ2-7; v_gene: TRBV7-2; CDR3aa: CASSPAGGRYEQYF
j_gene: TRBJ1-2; v_gene: TRBV14; CDR3aa: CASSSQAVYGYTF
j_gene: TRBJ2-5; v_gene: TRBV30; CDR3aa: CAWSVTGQETQYF
j_gene: TRBJ2-5; v_gene: TRBV4-3; CDR3aa: CASSPFMGETQYF
j_gene: TRBJ2-7; v_gene: TRBV29-1; CDR3aa: CSVGHRGSSYEQYF
j_gene: TRBJ1-1; v_gene: TRBV9; CDR3aa: CASSPFGQYEAFF
j_gene: TRBJ1-6; v_gene: TRBV7-9; CDR3aa: CASSLVEFGNSPLHF
j_gene: TRBJ2-1; v_gene: TRBV10-3; CDR3aa: CAISGQGKTYNEQFF
j_gene: TRBJ1-4; v_gene: TRBV7-9; CDR3aa: CASSSVGEKLFF
j_gene: TRBJ1-1; v_gene: TRBV7-2; CDR3aa: CASSFWQRKTEAFF
j_gene: TRBJ2-3; v_gene: TRBV9; CDR3aa: CASRGTGKDTQYF
j_gene: TRBJ1-1; v_gene: TRBV5-4; CDR3aa: CASSRGQGNLNTEAFF
j_gene: TRBJ2-7; v_gene: TRBV18; CDR3aa: CASSPETGAGEQYF
j_gene: TRBJ2-3; v_gene: TRBV30; CDR3aa: CAWRQGVVTDTQYF
j_gene: TRBJ2-6; v_gene: TRBV5-1; CDR3aa: CASSPAPSSGANVLTF